This is a list of T cell receptor beta chains from one sample in a study of cytomegalovirus exposure and HLA in healthy donors. Clones were read by immunoSEQ multiplex PCR, and TCRdb kept only the in-frame ones, dropping some. This table holds fewer than 120,000 clones, roughly 90% found once. The sequencing sample was made of PBMCs. The receptors here all came from a woman aged 30 to 39 in good health and CMV-seropositive. CDR3s leave out the opening cysteine and the closing phenylalanine or tryptophan.

V	J	CDR3
TRBV29-1	TRBJ1-2	SVAEGSGYT
TRBV11-2	TRBJ1-2	ASSPDSPYGYT
TRBV4-3	TRBJ1-1	ASSRGQMNTEAF
TRBV11-2	TRBJ2-7	ASSPASGPTYEQY
TRBV19	TRBJ2-7	ASSMGTEPYLQY
TRBV4-3	TRBJ1-2	ASSQETGLLWGYT
TRBV5-1	TRBJ1-1	ASSWDRLNTEAF
TRBV30	TRBJ2-7	ATSRGGVEQY
TRBV18	TRBJ1-1	ASSQQRNTEAF
TRBV5-1	TRBJ2-7	ASREGYEQY
TRBV27	TRBJ2-7	ASSLSVGQGIVEQY
TRBV4-2	TRBJ2-3	ASSQDLPDTQY
TRBV15	TRBJ1-1	ATSRNSGRKAF
TRBV6-6	TRBJ1-1	ASSHLQGLNTEAF
TRBV7-9	TRBJ2-1	ASSLPVWNEQF